This T cell receptor beta chain was sequenced during a study of blood T cell repertoires in COVID-19. Background on the study: Specimens from acute and convalescent COVID-19 originated in the United States, Italy and Spain. PBMCs, B-cell-depleted T cells, or T cells were the source of the cDNA or gDNA that made up the material.

As for this clone: Germline and junction disagree at one end, which may indicate a read error.

The germline V gene has CDR1 SSHAT and CDR2 FNYEAQ (reference sequence). This CDR3 has 16 residues. Original analysis: Researchers report that nucleated cell counts were estimated from reference gene primer amplification. Here immunoSEQ multiplex PCR was the method, and the copy in TCRdb shows in-frame clones only, minus some. That table furnishes V, J and clone size, whereas the DNA furnished D and trimming. Counted here are about 190,000 clones, around 84% occurring once; the ten biggest clones make up approximately 14%. The receptor was derived from a man in his thirties or forties with active or convalescent COVID-19. The J gene is TRBJ2-5, the V gene TRBV7-7; 9 bases match TRBD1. Sequencing was performed on peripheral blood. The CDR3 nucleotides read TGTGCTAGCAGCTTAGCGGACAGGGGCACTGGGGAGACCCAGTACTTC. Translation: CASSLADRGTGETQYF.